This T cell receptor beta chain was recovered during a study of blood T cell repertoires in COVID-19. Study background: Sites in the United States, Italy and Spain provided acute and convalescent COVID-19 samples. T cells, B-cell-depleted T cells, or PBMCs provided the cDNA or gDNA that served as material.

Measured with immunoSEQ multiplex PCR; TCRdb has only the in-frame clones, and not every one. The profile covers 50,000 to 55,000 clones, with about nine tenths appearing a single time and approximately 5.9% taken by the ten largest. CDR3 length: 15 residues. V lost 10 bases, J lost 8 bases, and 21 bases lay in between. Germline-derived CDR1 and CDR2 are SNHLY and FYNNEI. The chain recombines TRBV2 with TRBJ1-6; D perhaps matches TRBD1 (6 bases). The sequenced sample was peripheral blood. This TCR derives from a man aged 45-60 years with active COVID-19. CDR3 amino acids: CATSGGDIRYSPLHF. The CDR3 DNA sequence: TGTGCCACTTCTGGGGGGGACATACGATATTCACCCCTCCACTTT.